The T cell receptor (beta chain) under discussion was sequenced for a study of blood T cell repertoires in COVID-19. Background on the study: Both acute and convalescent COVID-19 samples were obtained from the United States, Italy and Spain. Sources were T cells, B-cell-depleted T cells, or PBMCs; the material itself was cDNA or gDNA.

The CDR3 totals 16 residues. The trim removed 6 bases at V and 7 bases at J, leaving 14 bases unmatched. Germline V gives CDR1 SGHVS, CDR2 FQNEAQ. As processed by the authors: Counts of nucleated cells, estimated from reference gene primer amplification, were obtained. The method was immunoSEQ multiplex PCR; TCRdb's version includes in-frame clones alone and lacks a portion of them. V, J and clone size reflect that table, while D and trimming were determined from the DNA. In the table there are 75,000 to 100,000 clones, around 87% of which are singletons. The receptor comes from a human donor in a cohort sampled during active COVID-19. The specimen sequenced was peripheral blood. This chain uses TRBV7-8 with TRBJ2-2; TRBD2 matches at 7 bases. Written as DNA, the CDR3 is TGTGCCAGCAGGAGGTTGGCGGGGGTGAGGATCGGGGAGCTGTTTTTT. This gives the protein CASRRLAGVRIGELFF.